This entry lists 9 T cell receptor beta chains sequenced from one sample in a study of cytotoxic CD8 clonotypes in ibrutinib-treated CLL listed by TCRdb under 2021. Libraries were constructed by the immunoSEQ multiplex PCR assay. Held by TCRdb, this immuneACCESS table contains in-frame sequences only and omits some clones. Under half of the omission traces to an unresolved V gene where checked; the cause of the rest is unknown. The sample table lists roughly 160,000 clones, more than 65% of them with a count of one. Of the sample, about 1.9% is held by the ten largest clones. What this sample's time point label stands for: approximately twelve months on ibrutinib. The starting material was PBMCs, obtained after 12 months of ibrutinib treatment. All receptors derive from a human donor with chronic lymphocytic leukemia.

The rearrangement joins TRBV5-1 to TRBJ2-1, with TRBD2 identical over 11 bases. J gave up 4 bases and V 4 bases, and 13 bases lay outside the gene matches. The V gene's germline CDR1 is SGHRS and CDR2 YFSETQ. CDR3 length: 18 amino acids. CDR3 sequence (DNA): TGCGCCAGCAGCCCGACGTCACTAGCGGGAGTTATTTACAATGAGCAGTTCTTC. Its translation: CASSPTSLAGVIYNEQFF.

This chain joins TRBV30 and TRBJ1-3; maybe TRBD1 (5 bases). Germline CDR1 reads GTSNPN; CDR2 reads SVGIG (reference sequence). The CDR3 is made up of 12 amino acids. Between the trimmed V and J ends, which lost 0 bases and 7 bases, there was a span of 7 bases. The CDR3 coding sequence is TGTGCCTGGAGTGTAAGGGGCAACACCATATATTTT. It codes for CAWSVRGNTIYF. Variable domain in full (rest from reference TRBV30 and TRBJ1-3): SQTIHQWPATLVQPVGSPLSLECTVEGTSNPNLYWYRQAAGRGLQLLFYSVGIGQISSEVPQNLSASRPQDRQFILSSKKLLLSDSGFYLCAWSVRGNTIYFGEGSWLTVV.

This clone was detected only a few times. The V call is TRBV7-6, the J call TRBJ2-7; no clear D. Germline CDR1 is SGHVS and CDR2 is FNYEAQ. CDR3 length: 13 residues. V shed 5 bases and J shed 2 bases, with 10 bases lying between them. The CDR3 sequence: CASSPIGTYEQYF. In nucleotides, the CDR3 is TGTGCCAGCAGCCCGATTGGGACCTACGAGCAGTACTTC.

This chain joins TRBV30 and TRBJ1-2; tentative D call: TRBD1 (6 bases). The CDR3 sequence is 17 residues long. Germline assignment: CDR1 GTSNPN and CDR2 SVGIG (reference sequence). Between the trimmed V and J ends, which lost 8 bases and 4 bases, there was a span of 29 bases. The CDR3 loop reads CAVEGGRGASLGYGYTF. In DNA, the CDR3 is TGTGCCGTGGAAGGAGGCAGGGGCGCGTCTCTGGGCTATGGCTACACCTTC.

The genes are TRBV5-4 and TRBJ2-5; no clear D. Germline CDR1 reads SGHNT; CDR2 reads YYREEE (reference sequence). The CDR3 runs 13 residues. V gave up 4 bases and J gave up 2 bases, with 9 bases separating them. This CDR3 is CASSPAGQETQYF. In DNA, the CDR3 is TGTGCCAGCAGCCCGGCCGGGCAAGAGACCCAGTACTTC.

This clone turned up a few times. This sequence joins TRBV7-2 and TRBJ1-2; TRBD1 might be the D (5 bases). The CDR3 contains 16 residues. The ends were cut back, 2 bases at V and 8 bases at J, with 21 bases in the middle. Germline assignment: CDR1 SGHTA and CDR2 FQGNSA. The CDR3 DNA sequence: TGTGCCAGCAGCTTATTTTACGGGGCAGGTGGAAACGGCTACACCTTC. It yields the protein CASSLFYGAGGNGYTF. Based on the CDR3 plus reference TRBV7-2 and TRBJ1-2, the full variable domain is GAGVSQSPSNKVTEKGKDVELRCDPISGHTALYWYRQSLGQGLEFLIYFQGNSAPDKSGLPSDRFSAERTGGSVSTLTIQRTQQEDSAVYLCASSLFYGAGGNGYTFGSGTRLTVV.

This sequence joins TRBV5-1 and TRBJ1-4; D possibly corresponds to TRBD1 (5 bases). The CDR3 has 16 amino acids. V lost 0 bases, J lost 1 base, and 10 bases lay in between. Per the germline V gene, CDR1 is SGHRS and CDR2 is YFSETQ. The chain's CDR3 is CASSLDPQGTNEKLFF. DNA of the CDR3: TGCGCCAGCAGCTTGGACCCGCAGGGAACTAATGAAAAACTGTTTTTT. Based on the CDR3 plus reference TRBV5-1 and TRBJ1-4, the full variable domain is KAGVTQTPRYLIKTRGQQVTLSCSPISGHRSVSWYQQTPGQGLQFLFEYFSETQRNKGNFPGRFSGRQFSNSRSEMNVSTLELGDSALYLCASSLDPQGTNEKLFFGSGTQLSVL.

The chain carries TRBV18 and TRBJ1-1; D not resolved. Trimming pared 3 bases from V and 1 base from J, leaving 6 bases between. The germline CDR1 and CDR2 sequences are KGHSH and LQKENI. The CDR3 contains 13 residues. DNA for the CDR3: TGTGCCAGCTCACCGGAAAGGAACACTGAAGCTTTCTTT. Translating it yields CASSPERNTEAFF.

This clone occurred once. The V and J genes are TRBV5-4 and TRBJ2-3; TRBD2 matches 10 bases. CDR1 and CDR2 from the germline V gene are SGHNT and YYREEE (reference sequence). The CDR3 length is 16 residues. The V and J ends lost 0 bases and 2 bases, in that order; junction bases with no gene match: 3. The CDR3 reads CASSLDLAGDTDTQYF. DNA of the CDR3: TGTGCCAGCAGCTTGGATCTAGCGGGAGACACAGATACGCAGTATTTT.